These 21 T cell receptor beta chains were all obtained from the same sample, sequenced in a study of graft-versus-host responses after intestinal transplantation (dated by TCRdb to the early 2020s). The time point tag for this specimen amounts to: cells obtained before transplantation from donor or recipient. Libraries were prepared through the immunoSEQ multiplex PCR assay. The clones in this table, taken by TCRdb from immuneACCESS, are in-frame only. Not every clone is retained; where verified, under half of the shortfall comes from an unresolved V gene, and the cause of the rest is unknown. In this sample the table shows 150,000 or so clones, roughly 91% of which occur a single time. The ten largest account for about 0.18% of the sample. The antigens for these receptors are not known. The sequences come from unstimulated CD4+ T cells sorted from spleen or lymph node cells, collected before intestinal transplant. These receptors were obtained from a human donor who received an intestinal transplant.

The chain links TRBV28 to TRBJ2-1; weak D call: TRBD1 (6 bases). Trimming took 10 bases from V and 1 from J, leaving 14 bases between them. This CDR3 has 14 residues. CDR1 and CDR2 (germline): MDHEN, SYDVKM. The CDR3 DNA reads TGTGCCACCCAAGACAGGAATTCCTACAATGAGCAGTTCTTC. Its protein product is CATQDRNSYNEQFF.

CDR3 loop: CASSFGGRDSNQPQHF. As DNA, the CDR3 is TGTGCCAGCAGCTTCGGGGGCAGGGATAGCAATCAGCCCCAGCATTTT. This chain connects TRBV11-2 to TRBJ1-5, with D possibly TRBD1 on 6 matching bases. The germline gives CDR1 SGHAT, CDR2 FQNNGV. The CDR3 is 16 amino acids. V gave up 3 bases and J gave up 0 bases, with 12 bases separating them.

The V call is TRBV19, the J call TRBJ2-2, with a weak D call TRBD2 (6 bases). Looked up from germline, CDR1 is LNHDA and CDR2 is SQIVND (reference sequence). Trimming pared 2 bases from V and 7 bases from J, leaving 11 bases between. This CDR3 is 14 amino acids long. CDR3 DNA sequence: TGTGCCAGTAGTATATCCGGGAGAAACGGGGAGCTGTTTTTT. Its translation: CASSISGRNGELFF. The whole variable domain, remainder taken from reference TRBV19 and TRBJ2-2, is DGGITQSPKYLFRKEGQNVTLSCEQNLNHDAMYWYRQDPGQGLRLIYYSQIVNDFQKGDIAEGYSVSREKKESFPLTVTSAQKNPTAFYLCASSISGRNGELFFGEGSRLTVL.

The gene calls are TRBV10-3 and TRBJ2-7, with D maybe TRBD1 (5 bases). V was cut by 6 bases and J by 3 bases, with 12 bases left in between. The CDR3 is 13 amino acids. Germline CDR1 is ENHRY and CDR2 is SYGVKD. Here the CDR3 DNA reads TGTGCCATCAGCCAGGGTCAGGGCTACGAGCAGTACTTC. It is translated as CAISQGQGYEQYF.

In nucleotides, the CDR3 is TGTGCCAGCAGCCAAGGAGGGATCCCTTACTTGAACACTGAAGCTTTCTTT. Protein sequence: CASSQGGIPYLNTEAFF. The rearrangement links TRBV14 to TRBJ1-1; no definite D call. The CDR3 has 17 residues. Trimming shortened V by 1 base and J by 0 bases, and 15 bases separated the two germline ends. Germline V lookup: CDR1 SGHDN, CDR2 FVKESK.

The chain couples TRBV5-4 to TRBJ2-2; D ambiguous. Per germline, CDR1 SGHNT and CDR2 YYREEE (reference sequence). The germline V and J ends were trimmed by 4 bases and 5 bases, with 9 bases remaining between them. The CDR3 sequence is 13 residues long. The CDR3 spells CASSTIETGELFF. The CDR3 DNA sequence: TGTGCCAGCAGCACCATAGAGACCGGGGAGCTGTTTTTT.

DNA of the CDR3: TGTGCCAGCAGCCAAGGGACAGGGGGCTACGAGCAGTACTTC. Its translation is CASSQGTGGYEQYF. The chain couples TRBV14 to TRBJ2-7; 10 bases are a match to TRBD1. CDR3 size: 14 residues. In germline, CDR1 is SGHDN, CDR2 FVKESK. The trim removed 1 base at V and 3 bases at J, leaving 0 bases unmatched.

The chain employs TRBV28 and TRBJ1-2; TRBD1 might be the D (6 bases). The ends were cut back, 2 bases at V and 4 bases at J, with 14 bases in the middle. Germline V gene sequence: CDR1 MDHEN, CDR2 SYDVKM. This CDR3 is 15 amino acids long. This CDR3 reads CASSLTQGIFYGYTF. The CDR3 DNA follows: TGTGCCAGCAGTTTAACGCAGGGGATCTTCTATGGCTACACCTTC.

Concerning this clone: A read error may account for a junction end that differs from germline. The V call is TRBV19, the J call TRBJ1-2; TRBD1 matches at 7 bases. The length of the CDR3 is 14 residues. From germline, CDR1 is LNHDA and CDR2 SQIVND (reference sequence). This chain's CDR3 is CASSRKGDSYDYTF. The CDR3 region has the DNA TGTGCCAGTAGTCGAAAAGGGGACAGCTATGACTACACCTTC.

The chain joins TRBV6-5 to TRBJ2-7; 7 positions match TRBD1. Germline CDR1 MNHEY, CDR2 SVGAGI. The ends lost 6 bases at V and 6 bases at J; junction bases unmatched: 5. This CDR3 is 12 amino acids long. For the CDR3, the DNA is TGTGCCAGCAGCCTCGACAGGGCCGAGCAGTACTTC. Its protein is CASSLDRAEQYF.

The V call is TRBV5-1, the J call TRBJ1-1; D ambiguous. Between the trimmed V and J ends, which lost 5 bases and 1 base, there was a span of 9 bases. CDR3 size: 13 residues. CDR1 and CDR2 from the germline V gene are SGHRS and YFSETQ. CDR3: CASSVGKNTEAFF. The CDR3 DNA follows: TGCGCCAGCAGTGTAGGGAAGAACACTGAAGCTTTCTTT.

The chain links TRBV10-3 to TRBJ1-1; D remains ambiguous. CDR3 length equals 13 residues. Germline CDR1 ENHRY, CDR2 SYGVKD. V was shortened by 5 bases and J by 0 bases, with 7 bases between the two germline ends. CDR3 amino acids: CAISPSLNTEAFF. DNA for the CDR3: TGTGCCATCAGTCCATCCTTGAACACTGAAGCTTTCTTT.

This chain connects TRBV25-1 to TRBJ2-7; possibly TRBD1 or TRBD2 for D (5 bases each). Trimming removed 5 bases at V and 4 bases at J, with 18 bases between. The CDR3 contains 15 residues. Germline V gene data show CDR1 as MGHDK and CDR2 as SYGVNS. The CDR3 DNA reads TGTGCCAGCAGTTGGACCGGGACCAAACCTTACGAGCAGTACTTC. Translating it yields CASSWTGTKPYEQYF.

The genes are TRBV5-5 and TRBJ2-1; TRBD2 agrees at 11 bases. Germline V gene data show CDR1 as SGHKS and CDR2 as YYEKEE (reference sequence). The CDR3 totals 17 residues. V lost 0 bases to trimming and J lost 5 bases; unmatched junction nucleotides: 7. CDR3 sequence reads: CASSLVRLAGGDNEQFF. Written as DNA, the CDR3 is TGTGCCAGCAGCTTGGTTCGTCTAGCGGGAGGCGACAATGAGCAGTTCTTC.

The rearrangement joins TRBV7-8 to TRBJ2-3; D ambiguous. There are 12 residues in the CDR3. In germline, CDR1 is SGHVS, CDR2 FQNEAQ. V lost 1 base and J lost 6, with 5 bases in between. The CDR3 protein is CASSLDMDTQYF. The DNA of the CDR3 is TGTGCCAGCAGCTTAGATATGGATACGCAGTATTTT.

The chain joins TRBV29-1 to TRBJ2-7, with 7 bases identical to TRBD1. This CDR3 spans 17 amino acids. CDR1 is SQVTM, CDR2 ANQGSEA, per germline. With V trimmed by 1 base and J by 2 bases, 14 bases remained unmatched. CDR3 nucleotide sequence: TGCAGCGTTGAAGGCAGAGGTTGGACAGGTTCGACCTACGAGCAGTACTTC. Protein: CSVEGRGWTGSTYEQYF.

The CDR3 DNA reads as TGCGCCAGCAGCTCCGATCTATTTGGCGCCGAGCAGTACTTC. Protein: CASSSDLFGAEQYF. The chain is built from TRBV5-1 and TRBJ2-7; the D is unclear. Germline assignment: CDR1 SGHRS and CDR2 YFSETQ. V was shortened by 3 bases and J by 6 bases, with 16 bases between the two germline ends. The CDR3 has 14 amino acids.

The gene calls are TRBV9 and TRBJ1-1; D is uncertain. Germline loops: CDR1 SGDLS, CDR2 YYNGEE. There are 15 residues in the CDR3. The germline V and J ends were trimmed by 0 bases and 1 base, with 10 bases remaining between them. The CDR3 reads CASSVVVTGNTEAFF. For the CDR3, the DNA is TGTGCCAGCAGCGTAGTAGTGACCGGGAACACTGAAGCTTTCTTT.

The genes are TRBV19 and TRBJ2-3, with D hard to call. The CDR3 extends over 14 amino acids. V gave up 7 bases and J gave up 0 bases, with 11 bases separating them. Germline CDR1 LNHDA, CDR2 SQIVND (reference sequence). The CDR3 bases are TGTGCCAGTAATATCGATTTTAGCACAGATACGCAGTATTTT. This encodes CASNIDFSTDTQYF.

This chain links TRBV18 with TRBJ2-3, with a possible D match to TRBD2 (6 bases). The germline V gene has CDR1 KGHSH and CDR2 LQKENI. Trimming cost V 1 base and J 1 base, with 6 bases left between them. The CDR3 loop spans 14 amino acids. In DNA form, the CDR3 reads TGTGCCAGCTCACCACTAGCGGGCACAGATACGCAGTATTTT. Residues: CASSPLAGTDTQYF.

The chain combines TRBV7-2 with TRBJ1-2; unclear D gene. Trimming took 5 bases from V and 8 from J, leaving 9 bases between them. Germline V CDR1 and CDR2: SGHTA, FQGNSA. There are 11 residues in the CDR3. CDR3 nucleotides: TGTGCCAGCAGCGACCTGCAGGGCTACACCTTC. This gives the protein CASSDLQGYTF.